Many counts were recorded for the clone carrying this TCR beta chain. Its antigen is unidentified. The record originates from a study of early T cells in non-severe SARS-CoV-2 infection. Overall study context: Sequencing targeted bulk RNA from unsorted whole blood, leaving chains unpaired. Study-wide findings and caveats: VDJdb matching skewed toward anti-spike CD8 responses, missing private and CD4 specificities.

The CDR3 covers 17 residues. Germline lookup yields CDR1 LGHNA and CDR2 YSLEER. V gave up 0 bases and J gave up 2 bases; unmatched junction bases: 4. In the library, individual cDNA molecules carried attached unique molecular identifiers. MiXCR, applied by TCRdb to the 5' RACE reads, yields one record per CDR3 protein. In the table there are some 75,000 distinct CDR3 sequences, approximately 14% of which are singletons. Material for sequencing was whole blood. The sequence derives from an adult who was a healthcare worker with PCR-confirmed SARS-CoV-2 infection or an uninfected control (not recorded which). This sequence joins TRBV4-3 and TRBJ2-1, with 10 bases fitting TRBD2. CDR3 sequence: CASSQDAGTSAYNEQFF. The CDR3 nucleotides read TGCGCCAGCAGCCAAGATGCCGGGACTAGCGCCTACAATGAGCAGTTCTTC.